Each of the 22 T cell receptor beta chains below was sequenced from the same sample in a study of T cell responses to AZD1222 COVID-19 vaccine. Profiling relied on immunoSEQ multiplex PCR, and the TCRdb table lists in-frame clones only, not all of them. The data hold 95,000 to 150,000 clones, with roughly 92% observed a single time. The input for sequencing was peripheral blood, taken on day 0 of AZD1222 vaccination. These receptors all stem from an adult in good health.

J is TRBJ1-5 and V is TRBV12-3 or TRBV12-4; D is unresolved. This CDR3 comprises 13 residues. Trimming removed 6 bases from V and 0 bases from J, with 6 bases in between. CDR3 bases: TGTGCCAGCAGGGCGTATAGCAATCAGCCCCAGCATTTT. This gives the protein CASRAYSNQPQHF.

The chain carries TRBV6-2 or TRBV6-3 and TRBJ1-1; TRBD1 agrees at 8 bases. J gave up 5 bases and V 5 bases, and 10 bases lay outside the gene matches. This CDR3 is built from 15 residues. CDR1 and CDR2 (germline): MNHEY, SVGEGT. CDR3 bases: TGTGCCAGCAGTCTCGGACAGGGCGCGGGGACTGAAGCTTTCTTT. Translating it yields CASSLGQGAGTEAFF.

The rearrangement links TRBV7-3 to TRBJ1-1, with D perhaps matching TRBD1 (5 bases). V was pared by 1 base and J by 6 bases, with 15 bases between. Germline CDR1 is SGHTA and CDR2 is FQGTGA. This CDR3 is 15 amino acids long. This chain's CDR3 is CASSLIRQRSAEAFF. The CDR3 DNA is TGTGCCAGCAGCTTAATAAGACAGAGATCAGCTGAAGCTTTCTTT.

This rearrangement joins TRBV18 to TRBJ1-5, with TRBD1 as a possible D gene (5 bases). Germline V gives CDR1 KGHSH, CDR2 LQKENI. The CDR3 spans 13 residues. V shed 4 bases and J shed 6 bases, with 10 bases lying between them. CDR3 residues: CASSQTESQPQHF. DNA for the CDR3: TGTGCCAGCTCACAGACAGAAAGTCAGCCCCAGCATTTT. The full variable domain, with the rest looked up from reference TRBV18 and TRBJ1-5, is NAGVMQNPRHLVRRRGQEARLRCSPMKGHSHVYWYRQLPEEGLKFMVYLQKENIIDESGMPKERFSAEFPKEGPSILRIQQVVRGDSAAYFCASSQTESQPQHFGDGTRLSIL.

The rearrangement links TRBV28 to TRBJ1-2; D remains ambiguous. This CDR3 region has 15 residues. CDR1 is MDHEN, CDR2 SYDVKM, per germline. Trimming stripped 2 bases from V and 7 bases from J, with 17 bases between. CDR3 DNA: TGTGCCAGCAGTTTAATAACCGTAGGACTCGGTGGCTACACCTTC. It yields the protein CASSLITVGLGGYTF.

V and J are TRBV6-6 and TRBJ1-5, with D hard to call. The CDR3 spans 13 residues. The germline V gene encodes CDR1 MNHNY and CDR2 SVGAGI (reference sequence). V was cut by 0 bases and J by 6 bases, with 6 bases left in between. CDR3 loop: CASSYSNSQPQHF. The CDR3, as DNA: TGTGCCAGCAGTTACTCGAATTCTCAGCCCCAGCATTTT.

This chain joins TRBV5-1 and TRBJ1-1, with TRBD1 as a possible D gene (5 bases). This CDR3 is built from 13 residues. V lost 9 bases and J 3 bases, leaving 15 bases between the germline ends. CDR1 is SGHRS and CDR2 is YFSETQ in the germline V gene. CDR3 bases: TGCGCCACCCGGGCAGGGAGGGACACTGAAGCTTTCTTT. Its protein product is CATRAGRDTEAFF.

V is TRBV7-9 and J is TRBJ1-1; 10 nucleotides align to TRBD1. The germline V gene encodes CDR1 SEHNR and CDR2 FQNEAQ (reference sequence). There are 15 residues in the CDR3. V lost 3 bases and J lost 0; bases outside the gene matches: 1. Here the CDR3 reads CASSLTGGLNTEAFF. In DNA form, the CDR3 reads TGTGCCAGCAGCTTGACAGGGGGCCTGAACACTGAAGCTTTCTTT.

The CDR3: CASSLEAGGSYNEQFF. CDR3 nucleotides: TGTGCCAGCAGCTTAGAAGCGGGGGGCTCCTACAATGAGCAGTTCTTC. V and J are TRBV7-4 and TRBJ2-1; 9 nucleotides line up with TRBD2. V shed 1 base and J 0 bases; nucleotides not matched to a gene: 1. The CDR3 runs 16 residues. Germline assignment: CDR1 SGHVT and CDR2 SQSDAQ.

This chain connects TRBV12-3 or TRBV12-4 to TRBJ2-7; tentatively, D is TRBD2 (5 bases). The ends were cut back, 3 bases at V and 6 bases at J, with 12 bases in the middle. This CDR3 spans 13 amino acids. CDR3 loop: CASSLSLGSEQYV. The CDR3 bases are TGTGCCAGCAGTTTGTCCCTTGGGAGCGAGCAGTACGTC.

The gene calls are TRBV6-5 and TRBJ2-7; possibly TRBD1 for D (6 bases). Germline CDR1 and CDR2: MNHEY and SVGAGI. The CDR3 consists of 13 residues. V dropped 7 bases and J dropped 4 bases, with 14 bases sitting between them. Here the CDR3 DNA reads TGTGCCAGCACTCCGACAGGTTCTTACGAGCAGTACTTC. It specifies CASTPTGSYEQYF.

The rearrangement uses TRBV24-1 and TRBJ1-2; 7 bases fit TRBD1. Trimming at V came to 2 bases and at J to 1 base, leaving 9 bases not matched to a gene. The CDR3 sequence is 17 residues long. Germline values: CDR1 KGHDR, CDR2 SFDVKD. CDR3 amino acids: CATSDSSAGQNNYGYTF. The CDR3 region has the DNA TGTGCCACCAGTGATTCATCGGCGGGACAGAATAACTATGGCTACACCTTC.

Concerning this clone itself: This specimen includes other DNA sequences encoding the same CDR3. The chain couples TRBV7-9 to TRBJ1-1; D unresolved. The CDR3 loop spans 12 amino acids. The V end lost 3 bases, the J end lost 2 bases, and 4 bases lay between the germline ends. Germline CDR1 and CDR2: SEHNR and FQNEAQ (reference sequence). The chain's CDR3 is CASSFSNTEAFF. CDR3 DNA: TGTGCCAGCAGCTTCTCCAACACTGAAGCTTTCTTT.

The CDR3 DNA reads TGTGCCACCAGCAGAGAGAATGAGCAGTTCTTC. This translates into CATSRENEQFF. The J gene is TRBJ2-1, the V gene TRBV15; D remains unclear. Trimming stripped 0 bases from V and 7 bases from J, with 1 base between. CDR1 is LNHNV, CDR2 YYDKDF, per germline (reference sequence). The CDR3 loop spans 11 amino acids.

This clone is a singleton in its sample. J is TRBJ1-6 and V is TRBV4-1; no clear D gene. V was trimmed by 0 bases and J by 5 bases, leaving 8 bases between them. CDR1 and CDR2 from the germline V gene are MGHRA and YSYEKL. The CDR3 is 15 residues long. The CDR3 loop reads CASSQDLANNSPLHF. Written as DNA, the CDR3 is TGCGCCAGCAGCCAAGATCTGGCCAATAATTCACCCCTCCACTTT.

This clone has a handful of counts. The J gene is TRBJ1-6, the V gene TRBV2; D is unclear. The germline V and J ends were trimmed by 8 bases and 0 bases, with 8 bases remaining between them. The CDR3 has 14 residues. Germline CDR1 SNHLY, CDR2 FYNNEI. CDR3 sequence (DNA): TGTGCCAGCCGTAATCCCTCCTATAATTCACCCCTCCACTTT. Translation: CASRNPSYNSPLHF.

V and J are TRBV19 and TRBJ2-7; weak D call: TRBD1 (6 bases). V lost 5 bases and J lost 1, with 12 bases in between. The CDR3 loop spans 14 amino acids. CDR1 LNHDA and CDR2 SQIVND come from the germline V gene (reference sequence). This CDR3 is CASSVTGFSYEQYF. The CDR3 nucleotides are TGTGCCAGTAGTGTCACAGGGTTTTCCTACGAGCAGTACTTC.

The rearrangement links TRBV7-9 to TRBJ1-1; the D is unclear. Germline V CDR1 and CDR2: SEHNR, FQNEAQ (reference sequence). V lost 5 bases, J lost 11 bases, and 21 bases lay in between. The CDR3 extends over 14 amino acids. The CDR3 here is CASSPSYGVSRAFF. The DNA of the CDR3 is TGTGCCAGCAGCCCGTCCTATGGGGTGTCGAGGGCTTTCTTT. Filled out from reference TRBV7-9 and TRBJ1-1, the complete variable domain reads DTGVSQNPRHKITKRGQNVTFRCDPISEHNRLYWYRQTLGQGPEFLTYFQNEAQLEKSRLLSDRFSAERPKGSFSTLEIQRTEQGDSAMYLCASSPSYGVSRAFFGQGTRLTVV.

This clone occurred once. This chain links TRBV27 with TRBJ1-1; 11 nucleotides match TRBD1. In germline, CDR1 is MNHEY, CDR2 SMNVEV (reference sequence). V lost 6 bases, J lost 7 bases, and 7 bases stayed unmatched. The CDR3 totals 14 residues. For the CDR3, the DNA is TGTGCCAGCAGGGAGGGACAGGGGGTAAGTGAAGCTTTCTTT. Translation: CASREGQGVSEAFF.

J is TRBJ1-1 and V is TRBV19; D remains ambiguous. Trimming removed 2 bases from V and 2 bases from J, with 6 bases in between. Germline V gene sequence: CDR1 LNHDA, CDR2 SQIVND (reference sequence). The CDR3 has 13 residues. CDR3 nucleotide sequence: TGTGCCAGTAGTATACTGGGAAACACTGAAGCTTTCTTT. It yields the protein CASSILGNTEAFF.

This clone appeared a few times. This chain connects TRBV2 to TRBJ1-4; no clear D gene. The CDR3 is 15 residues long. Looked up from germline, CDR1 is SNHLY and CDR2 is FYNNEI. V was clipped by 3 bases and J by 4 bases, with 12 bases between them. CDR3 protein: CASSEVDANNEKLFF. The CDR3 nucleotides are TGTGCCAGCAGTGAGGTGGACGCTAATAATGAAAAACTGTTTTTT.

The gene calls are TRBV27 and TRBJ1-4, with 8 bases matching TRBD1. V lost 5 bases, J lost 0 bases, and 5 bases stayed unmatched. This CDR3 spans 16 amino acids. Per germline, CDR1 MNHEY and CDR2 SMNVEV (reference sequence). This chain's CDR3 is CASSPRTGPTNEKLFF. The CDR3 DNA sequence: TGTGCCAGCAGTCCCCGGACAGGGCCAACTAATGAAAAACTGTTTTTT.